These T cell receptor beta chains were read from a single sample in a study of blood T cell repertoires in COVID-19. Sequencing was performed with immunoSEQ multiplex PCR; in TCRdb, only in-frame clones are kept and a portion is missing. Here the sample spans under 300,000 clones, around 90% being singletons. Sequencing was carried out using PBMCs or T cells enriched from blood (not recorded which). The receptor set was obtained from a woman aged 55-70 years in a cohort exposed to, infected with or recovered from COVID-19 (not recorded which). Both conserved end residues are part of each CDR3. Each record gives: D gene, V gene, clone size, J gene, CDR3 DNA, CDR3 protein. D genes are given only for firm matches. Clone size is stated in some rows and not others, as once, few, many or a class when expanded.

>TRBD1|TRBV18|once|TRBJ1-5
TGTGCCAGCTCACGAGGGGGCATGGAGCCCCAGCATTTT
CASSRGGMEPQHF
>TRBD2|TRBV18|NA|TRBJ2-1
TGTGCCAGCTCGGGCTTCTCCGGGACTAGCGGGAGACAGTTCTTC
CASSGFSGTSGRQFF
>NA|TRBV18|NA|TRBJ1-6
TGTGCCAGCTCACCAACTAAGGAGGTTGGTTCACCCCTCCACTTT
CASSPTKEVGSPLHF
>NA|TRBV28|NA|TRBJ1-1
TGTGCCAGCTACAGCAGGGGTCGGAGCACTGAAGCTTTCTTT
CASYSRGRSTEAFF
>NA|TRBV6-4|NA|TRBJ2-2
TGTGCCAGCAGTGTAGAACCGAACACCGGGGAGCTGTTTTTT
CASSVEPNTGELFF
>TRBD1|TRBV23-1|NA|TRBJ1-1
TGCGCCACTACAAACAGGGGAAGGAGCACTGAAGCTTTCTTT
CATTNRGRSTEAFF
>TRBD1|TRBV11-2|NA|TRBJ2-5
TGTGCCAGCAGCGACAGGGGACAGGGGAGCGGCGAGACCCAGTACTTC
CASSDRGQGSGETQYF
>TRBD1|TRBV19|NA|TRBJ2-1
TGTGCCAGTAGTACGGACAGGGGTCCCTACAATGAGCAGTTCTTC
CASSTDRGPYNEQFF
>TRBD1|TRBV5-8|NA|TRBJ2-1
TGTGCCAGCAGCTTGGACAGGGGATCCTACAATGAGCAGTTCTTC
CASSLDRGSYNEQFF
>TRBD1|TRBV3-1/TRBV3-2|NA|TRBJ1-5
TGTGCCAGCAGCCAAGGGATAGCTCGGGCGACAGGGGGAGACGGATATAGCAATCAGCCCCAGCATTTT
CASSQGIARATGGDGYSNQPQHF
>TRBD1|TRBV19|NA|TRBJ1-2
TGTGCCAGTAGTCACTCAGGGGGCAACTATGGCTACACCTTC
CASSHSGGNYGYTF
>NA|TRBV28|NA|TRBJ1-5
TGTGCCAGCACTCTAAAAGGGAGGGTCAATCAGCCCCAGCATTTT
CASTLKGRVNQPQHF
>NA|TRBV19|NA|TRBJ2-7
TGTGCCAGTAGTATCGCCCGGGCCTACGAGCAGTACTTC
CASSIARAYEQYF
>NA|TRBV6-5|NA|TRBJ2-1
TGTGCCAGCAGTTCCGGGGTCAATGAGCAGTTCTTC
CASSSGVNEQFF
>TRBD1|TRBV5-1|NA|TRBJ1-4
TGCGCCAGCAGCAGGGACAGGGGGCGCGATCCAACTAATGAAAAACTGTTTTTT
CASSRDRGRDPTNEKLFF
>TRBD1|TRBV29-1|NA|TRBJ2-7
TGCAGCGTGCGACGGACAGGGGGCTACGAGCAGTACTTC
CSVRRTGGYEQYF
>NA|TRBV14|few|TRBJ1-6
TGTGCCAGCAGCCAATTGAGCTCCTATAATTCACCCCTCCACTTT
CASSQLSSYNSPLHF
>NA|TRBV10-2|NA|TRBJ1-5
TGCGCCAGCAGTGAGGGCACATCACAGCCCCAGCATTTT
CASSEGTSQPQHF
>NA|TRBV27|NA|TRBJ2-6
TGTGCCAGCAAGGACGGGAGTGCTGGGGCCAACGTCCTGACTTTC
CASKDGSAGANVLTF
>TRBD2|TRBV3-1/TRBV3-2|NA|TRBJ2-3
TGTGCCAGCAGCCATTGGGGACTAGCGGGCCACTCCACAGATACGCAGTATTTT
CASSHWGLAGHSTDTQYF
>TRBD1|TRBV19|NA|TRBJ1-5
TGTGCCAGAGCCCTCAGGGGGCGATCCCCATATCAGCCCCAGCATTTT
CARALRGRSPYQPQHF
>TRBD1|TRBV7-9|once|TRBJ1-1
TGTGCCAGCAGCGAGATTACAGGGGCTGCTTTCTTT
CASSEITGAAFF
>NA|TRBV24-1|NA|TRBJ2-2
TGTGCCACCAGTGATTTGAACAGGGCGAACACCGGGGAGCTGTTTTTT
CATSDLNRANTGELFF
>TRBD1|TRBV5-1|NA|TRBJ1-2
TGCGCCAGCAACCCAACCTCCGGGACAGGGTATGGCTACACCTTC
CASNPTSGTGYGYTF
>NA|TRBV30|NA|TRBJ1-1
TGTGCCTGGAACAGGAGAACTGAAGCTTTCTTT
CAWNRRTEAFF
>TRBD1|TRBV19|NA|TRBJ2-1
TGTGCCAGTAGTATCGCCGGGACAGGGGTCATAGGTGAGCAGTTCTTC
CASSIAGTGVIGEQFF
>NA|TRBV15|once|TRBJ2-3
TGTGCCACCAGCACAAACCCAGGGGCCCACACAGATACGCAGTATTTT
CATSTNPGAHTDTQYF
>NA|TRBV6-1|NA|TRBJ1-2
TGTGCCAGCAGTGAAGGGTGGGGGCACTATGGCTACACCTTC
CASSEGWGHYGYTF
>NA|TRBV4-1|NA|TRBJ1-5
TGCGCCAGCAGCCAGGTGGAGGGTGATCAGCCCCAGCATTTT
CASSQVEGDQPQHF
>TRBD2|TRBV14|once|TRBJ2-1
TGTGCCAGCAGCCAAGGGACTAGCGGGAGATATGAGCAGTTCTTC
CASSQGTSGRYEQFF
>NA|TRBV7-8|NA|TRBJ2-1
TGTGCCAGCAGCTTAAGGGAAGTACGGGAGTCCTACAATGAGCAGTTCTTC
CASSLREVRESYNEQFF
>TRBD1|TRBV24-1|NA|TRBJ1-1
TGTGCCACCAGTGATTCGACGGGACAGAGAGAAGCTTTCTTT
CATSDSTGQREAFF
>NA|TRBV6-5|once|TRBJ2-5
TGTGCCAGCAGGGCGGGACTGCAAGAGACCCAGTACTTC
CASRAGLQETQYF
>NA|TRBV7-9|once|TRBJ1-6
TGTGCCAGCAGCTCTACAGGGTCCTATAATTCACCCCTCCACTTT
CASSSTGSYNSPLHF
>TRBD2|TRBV11-2|once|TRBJ2-5
TGTGCCAGCAGCTTAAGACTAGCGGGAGGGGGGGCCCAAGAGACCCAGTACTTC
CASSLRLAGGGAQETQYF
>TRBD2|TRBV27|once|TRBJ2-3
TGTGCCAGCAGTTACCAGAGTCTAGCGGGATGGGGTTCAGATACGCAGTATTTT
CASSYQSLAGWGSDTQYF
>NA|TRBV18|NA|TRBJ2-3
TGTGCCAGCTCACCTTCCAATTTCGGAGATACGCAGTATTTT
CASSPSNFGDTQYF
>NA|TRBV5-1|NA|TRBJ2-7
TGCGCCAGCAGCTTGGGGACAGCCCGCCATGGGGAGCAGTACTTC
CASSLGTARHGEQYF
>NA|TRBV27|NA|TRBJ2-1
TGTGCCAGCAGTGCCCGCGGGACCTACAATGAGCAGTTCTTC
CASSARGTYNEQFF
>TRBD2|TRBV5-4|once|TRBJ2-5
TGTGCCAGCAGCCCCGGGGGGATGGGACTAGCGGGAGTTGGGGCAGAGACCCAGTACTTC
CASSPGGMGLAGVGAETQYF
>NA|TRBV7-9|NA|TRBJ1-1
TGTGCCAGCAGCCCTAGATCAGCGGGGTTTGACACTGAAGCTTTCTTT
CASSPRSAGFDTEAFF
>TRBD2|TRBV19|NA|TRBJ2-1
TGTGCCAGTAGTATCGGGGCGGGAGCCTACAATGAGCAGTTCTTC
CASSIGAGAYNEQFF